Below, 3 T cell receptor beta chains from the same sample are listed, as sequenced in a study of blood T cell repertoires in COVID-19. Generated by immunoSEQ multiplex PCR, the TCRdb table keeps only in-frame clones and is missing some. Seen here are 150,000 to 180,000 clones, 80% to 90% observed once, and the top ten hold around 2.5%. The sequenced sample consisted of peripheral blood. These receptors were collected from a woman in her 70s with acute or convalescent COVID-19.

The CDR3 is CASSLVSGGSYNEQFF. The CDR3 DNA reads TGTGCCAGCAGCTTAGTGAGCGGGGGTTCCTACAATGAGCAGTTCTTC. The V gene is TRBV7-2, the J gene TRBJ2-1, with 8 nucleotides matching TRBD2. After removal of 1 base from V and 1 base from J, the junction contained 3 bases not matched to a gene. In germline, CDR1 is SGHTA, CDR2 FQGNSA. CDR3 length equals 16 residues.

The chain has TRBV28 and TRBJ2-7; D may be TRBD1 (6 bases). The CDR3 spans 13 residues. Germline V gene sequence: CDR1 MDHEN, CDR2 SYDVKM. V lost 10 bases and J 3 bases, leaving 16 bases between the germline ends. CDR3 in DNA: TGTGCCACCTCGGACAGTCAGATCTACGAGCAGTACGTC. Encoded protein: CATSDSQIYEQYV.

This chain uses TRBV4-2 with TRBJ2-5; D call uncertain. V was trimmed by 0 bases and J by 5 bases, leaving 10 bases between them. The CDR3 runs to 14 residues. The germline gives CDR1 LGHNA, CDR2 YNFKEQ. In DNA form, the CDR3 reads TGTGCCAGCAGCCAAGATTTCCTAGTGGAGACCCAGTACTTC. It yields the protein CASSQDFLVETQYF.